The rows below give T cell receptor beta chains drawn from one sample of a study of chemoradiotherapy in HPV16-positive cancers. Produced via immunoSEQ multiplex PCR; TCRdb's table is partial and in-frame only. The repertoire consists of about 15,000 clones, with just under 80% occurring once and the leading ten covering around 9.9%. Sample collection occurred from a patient who underwent chemoradiotherapy. These receptors were collected from a human donor with HPV-associated anogenital cancer. Both conserved end residues are part of each CDR3. Each record gives: clone size, D gene, J gene, V gene, CDR3 DNA, CDR3 protein. A D gene is named only where the DNA matches it firmly. The listing skips clone size in some rows; elsewhere it reads once, few, many or a size class.

abundance: -
d_gene: -
j_gene: TRBJ2-1
v_gene: TRBV7-8
CDR3nt: TGTGCCAGCAGCCTCGAGGTGGGCCTGAATGAGCAGTTCTTC
CDR3aa: CASSLEVGLNEQFF

abundance: -
d_gene: -
j_gene: TRBJ1-1
v_gene: TRBV19
CDR3nt: TGTGCCAGTAGTCCAGAGAACAGGGTCACTGAAGCTTTCTTT
CDR3aa: CASSPENRVTEAFF

abundance: -
d_gene: -
j_gene: TRBJ1-5
v_gene: TRBV7-2
CDR3nt: TGTGCCAGCAGCTTAGCGGGGCCGTTCAGCAATCAGCCCCAGCATTTT
CDR3aa: CASSLAGPFSNQPQHF

abundance: -
d_gene: -
j_gene: TRBJ1-3
v_gene: TRBV7-9
CDR3nt: TGTGCCAGCAGCCCGGCCGTAGGTACCGGAAACACCATATATTTT
CDR3aa: CASSPAVGTGNTIYF

abundance: -
d_gene: TRBD1
j_gene: TRBJ1-2
v_gene: TRBV6-1
CDR3nt: TGTGCCAGCAGTGTGGGTCGGACAGGGGAGGGTAGTTTATATGGCTACACCTTC
CDR3aa: CASSVGRTGEGSLYGYTF

abundance: few
d_gene: -
j_gene: TRBJ2-1
v_gene: TRBV7-9
CDR3nt: TGTGCCAGCAGCCCCCCCCTTCGACACGGCAATGAGCAGTTCTTC
CDR3aa: CASSPPLRHGNEQFF

abundance: -
d_gene: TRBD1
j_gene: TRBJ1-1
v_gene: TRBV10-3
CDR3nt: TGTGCCATCAGGCGGTCGACAGGGGGCGAAATTGAAGCTTTCTTT
CDR3aa: CAIRRSTGGEIEAFF

abundance: -
d_gene: -
j_gene: TRBJ1-5
v_gene: TRBV6-1
CDR3nt: TGTGCCAGCAGTGACACCTATCAGCCCCAGCATTTT
CDR3aa: CASSDTYQPQHF

abundance: -
d_gene: TRBD1
j_gene: TRBJ1-2
v_gene: TRBV5-6
CDR3nt: TGTGCCAGCAGCTTGGGTCAGGGGGCGCTGGGAGCCTATGGCTACACCTTC
CDR3aa: CASSLGQGALGAYGYTF

abundance: -
d_gene: -
j_gene: TRBJ1-2
v_gene: TRBV30
CDR3nt: TGTGCCTGGAGTCTGGGTATTAACTATGGCTACACCTTC
CDR3aa: CAWSLGINYGYTF

abundance: once
d_gene: TRBD1
j_gene: TRBJ1-5
v_gene: TRBV4-1
CDR3nt: TGCGCCAGCAGCCAGTACGACAGGGCAGTCGGCAATCAGCCCCAGCATTTT
CDR3aa: CASSQYDRAVGNQPQHF

abundance: -
d_gene: -
j_gene: TRBJ2-7
v_gene: TRBV29-1
CDR3nt: TGCAGCGTTGTGGGCGTTTCCGAGCAGTACTTC
CDR3aa: CSVVGVSEQYF

abundance: -
d_gene: TRBD1
j_gene: TRBJ1-2
v_gene: TRBV10-3
CDR3nt: TGTGCCACTGGACAGGGTCGCTCTATCTATGGCTACACCTTC
CDR3aa: CATGQGRSIYGYTF

abundance: -
d_gene: TRBD1
j_gene: TRBJ2-1
v_gene: TRBV7-2
CDR3nt: TGTGCCAGCAGATATACCGGGACAGGGGGCCTCTACAATGAGCAGTTCTTC
CDR3aa: CASRYTGTGGLYNEQFF

abundance: -
d_gene: -
j_gene: TRBJ1-6
v_gene: TRBV19
CDR3nt: TGTGCCAGTAGTATGGGGGGTAAATCGTCACCCCTCCACTTT
CDR3aa: CASSMGGKSSPLHF

abundance: -
d_gene: TRBD2
j_gene: TRBJ2-4
v_gene: TRBV4-2
CDR3nt: TGTGCCAGCAGCCAAGGGACTAGCGGGGGCCAAAACATTCAGTACTTC
CDR3aa: CASSQGTSGGQNIQYF

abundance: -
d_gene: TRBD1
j_gene: TRBJ1-2
v_gene: TRBV9
CDR3nt: TGTGCCAGCAGCCCCCAGACAGGGAACTATGGCTACACCTTC
CDR3aa: CASSPQTGNYGYTF

abundance: -
d_gene: -
j_gene: TRBJ1-6
v_gene: TRBV6-1
CDR3nt: TGTGCCAGCAGTCCTCTGAGTGGAAACTCACCCCTCCACTTT
CDR3aa: CASSPLSGNSPLHF

abundance: -
d_gene: TRBD2
j_gene: TRBJ2-1
v_gene: TRBV10-3
CDR3nt: TGTGCCATCAGATCGGGGGGGGAGTACAATGAGCAGTTCTTC
CDR3aa: CAIRSGGEYNEQFF

abundance: -
d_gene: -
j_gene: TRBJ2-3
v_gene: TRBV2
CDR3nt: TGTGCCAGCAGTACAACAGATACGCAGTATTTT
CDR3aa: CASSTTDTQYF

abundance: few
d_gene: -
j_gene: TRBJ2-3
v_gene: TRBV18
CDR3nt: TGTGCCAGCTCACCGAACACAGATACGCAGTATTTT
CDR3aa: CASSPNTDTQYF

abundance: -
d_gene: -
j_gene: TRBJ2-3
v_gene: TRBV30
CDR3nt: TGTGCCTGGGGTGTAGGGGCATCTGATACGCAGTATTTT
CDR3aa: CAWGVGASDTQYF

abundance: -
d_gene: -
j_gene: TRBJ1-6
v_gene: TRBV18
CDR3nt: TGTGCCAGCTCACCATATACGAGGGGCCGGGGTAATTCACCCCTCCACTTT
CDR3aa: CASSPYTRGRGNSPLHF

abundance: -
d_gene: TRBD2
j_gene: TRBJ2-1
v_gene: TRBV15
CDR3nt: TGTGCCACCAGCAGAGGCGGCGGGGGGGCCAAAAATGAGCAGTTCTTC
CDR3aa: CATSRGGGGAKNEQFF

abundance: once
d_gene: -
j_gene: TRBJ2-7
v_gene: TRBV7-9
CDR3nt: TGTGCCAGCAGCTTGCAAGCGTACGAGCAGTACTTC
CDR3aa: CASSLQAYEQYF

abundance: -
d_gene: -
j_gene: TRBJ2-7
v_gene: TRBV7-9
CDR3nt: TGTGCCAGCAGCTTAGTGGAGGCGTCGGGGGAGCAGTACTTC
CDR3aa: CASSLVEASGEQYF

abundance: few
d_gene: -
j_gene: TRBJ1-5
v_gene: TRBV2
CDR3nt: TGTGCCAGCAGTGACCCCGCACTTGGGGGCAATCAGCCCCAGCATTTT
CDR3aa: CASSDPALGGNQPQHF

abundance: -
d_gene: -
j_gene: TRBJ2-7
v_gene: TRBV27
CDR3nt: TGTGCCAGCAGTTCTCACAGGGGAGGTAGCAACGAGCAGTACTTC
CDR3aa: CASSSHRGGSNEQYF

abundance: -
d_gene: TRBD1
j_gene: TRBJ1-2
v_gene: TRBV7-9
CDR3nt: TGTGCCAGCAGCGGGACAGGGGGCTATGGCTACACCTTC
CDR3aa: CASSGTGGYGYTF

abundance: few
d_gene: -
j_gene: TRBJ1-6
v_gene: TRBV6-1
CDR3nt: TGTGCCAGCATAATCGCAGGGGAACATAATTCACCCCTCCACTTT
CDR3aa: CASIIAGEHNSPLHF

abundance: -
d_gene: -
j_gene: TRBJ1-5
v_gene: TRBV7-9
CDR3nt: TGTGCCAGCAGCTCCGCGGGACTCAACAATCAGCCCCAGCATTTT
CDR3aa: CASSSAGLNNQPQHF

abundance: -
d_gene: -
j_gene: TRBJ1-1
v_gene: TRBV11-1
CDR3nt: TGTGCCAGCAGCTTAGCGGCCTCTAGAGAAGCTTTCTTT
CDR3aa: CASSLAASREAFF

abundance: -
d_gene: -
j_gene: TRBJ1-3
v_gene: TRBV7-8
CDR3nt: TGTGCCAGCAGCCCCACCGAGGGGTGGGGGGACACCATATATTTT
CDR3aa: CASSPTEGWGDTIYF

abundance: once
d_gene: -
j_gene: TRBJ2-7
v_gene: TRBV15
CDR3nt: TGTGCCACCAGCAGAGAGAGGGCGGTCTCCTACGAGCAGTACTTC
CDR3aa: CATSRERAVSYEQYF

abundance: -
d_gene: -
j_gene: TRBJ2-3
v_gene: TRBV27
CDR3nt: TGTGCCAGCAGTTTAGTTTGGGAGGATACGCAGTATTTT
CDR3aa: CASSLVWEDTQYF

abundance: -
d_gene: TRBD2
j_gene: TRBJ2-2
v_gene: TRBV18
CDR3nt: TGTGCCAGCTCACCACGCCGAGGACTAGCAACCGGGGAGCTGTTTTTT
CDR3aa: CASSPRRGLATGELFF

abundance: few
d_gene: -
j_gene: TRBJ2-3
v_gene: TRBV4-3
CDR3nt: TGCGCCAGCAGCCAAGAAGTCGAGACAGTTAGCACAGATACGCAGTATTTT
CDR3aa: CASSQEVETVSTDTQYF

abundance: few
d_gene: -
j_gene: TRBJ1-1
v_gene: TRBV7-2
CDR3nt: TGTGCCAGCAGCTTAAGTGGTGTGAACACTGAAGCTTTCTTT
CDR3aa: CASSLSGVNTEAFF

abundance: -
d_gene: TRBD2
j_gene: TRBJ2-5
v_gene: TRBV11-2
CDR3nt: TGTGCCAGCAGCTCTCGTCTAGCGGGGGGGTACCAAGAGACCCAGTACTTC
CDR3aa: CASSSRLAGGYQETQYF

abundance: -
d_gene: TRBD1
j_gene: TRBJ2-1
v_gene: TRBV9
CDR3nt: TGTGCCAGCAGCGTAAGACAGGGAATCAATGAGCAGTTCTTC
CDR3aa: CASSVRQGINEQFF

abundance: -
d_gene: -
j_gene: TRBJ2-5
v_gene: TRBV7-3
CDR3nt: TGTGCCAGCAGCTTAAGGCCCGGGAAATTGGAGACCCAGTACTTC
CDR3aa: CASSLRPGKLETQYF

abundance: once
d_gene: -
j_gene: TRBJ1-3
v_gene: TRBV6-5
CDR3nt: TGTGCCAGCAGTTCGTCACAAAAGGGTGGAAACACCATATATTTT
CDR3aa: CASSSSQKGGNTIYF

abundance: -
d_gene: -
j_gene: TRBJ1-4
v_gene: TRBV4-3
CDR3nt: TGCGCCAGCAGCCAAGATTCGGTCGGACGAGGGGGGGATCTAAAGGATGAAAAACTGTTTTTT
CDR3aa: CASSQDSVGRGGDLKDEKLFF

abundance: -
d_gene: -
j_gene: TRBJ1-5
v_gene: TRBV28
CDR3nt: TGTGCCAGCAGTTTACTAGGGACCGTGGGCAATCAGCCCCAGCATTTT
CDR3aa: CASSLLGTVGNQPQHF

abundance: once
d_gene: -
j_gene: TRBJ2-4
v_gene: TRBV5-1
CDR3nt: TGCGCCAGCAGCTTTGGGGGGAAAAACATTCAGTACTTC
CDR3aa: CASSFGGKNIQYF

abundance: -
d_gene: -
j_gene: TRBJ2-7
v_gene: TRBV28
CDR3nt: TGTGCCAGCCGATTCCCCGGGGGTGGAGGCGACGAGCAGTACTTC
CDR3aa: CASRFPGGGGDEQYF

abundance: -
d_gene: TRBD1
j_gene: TRBJ1-2
v_gene: TRBV28
CDR3nt: TGTGCCAGCAGTTCCCCCCCGGCAGGGGGCAGCTATGGCTACACCTTC
CDR3aa: CASSSPPAGGSYGYTF

abundance: -
d_gene: -
j_gene: TRBJ2-6
v_gene: TRBV19
CDR3nt: TGTGCCAGTAGTCGGGGAGATCCTGGGGCCAACGTCCTGACTTTC
CDR3aa: CASSRGDPGANVLTF